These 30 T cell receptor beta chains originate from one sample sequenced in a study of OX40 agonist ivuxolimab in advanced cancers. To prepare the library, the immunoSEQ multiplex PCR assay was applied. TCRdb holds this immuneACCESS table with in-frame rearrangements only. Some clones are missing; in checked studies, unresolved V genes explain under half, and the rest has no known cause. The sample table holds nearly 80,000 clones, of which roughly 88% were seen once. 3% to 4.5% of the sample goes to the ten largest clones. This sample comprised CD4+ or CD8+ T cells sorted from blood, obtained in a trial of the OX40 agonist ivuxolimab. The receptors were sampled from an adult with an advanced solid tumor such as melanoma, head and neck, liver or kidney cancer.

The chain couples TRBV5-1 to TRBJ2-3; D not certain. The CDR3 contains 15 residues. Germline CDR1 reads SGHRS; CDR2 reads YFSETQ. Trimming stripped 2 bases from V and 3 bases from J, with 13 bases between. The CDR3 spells CASSLREVGTDTQYF. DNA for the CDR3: TGCGCCAGCAGCTTAAGAGAGGTAGGGACAGATACGCAGTATTTT. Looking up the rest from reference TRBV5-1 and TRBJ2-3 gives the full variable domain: KAGVTQTPRYLIKTRGQQVTLSCSPISGHRSVSWYQQTPGQGLQFLFEYFSETQRNKGNFPGRFSGRQFSNSRSEMNVSTLELGDSALYLCASSLREVGTDTQYFGPGTRLTVL.

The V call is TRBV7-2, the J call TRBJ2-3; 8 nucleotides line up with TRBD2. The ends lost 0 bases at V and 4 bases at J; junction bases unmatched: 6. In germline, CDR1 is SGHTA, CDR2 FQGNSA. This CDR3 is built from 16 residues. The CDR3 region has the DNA TGTGCCAGCAGCTTAGCCAGCGGGAGTTCTCCAGATACGCAGTATTTT. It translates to CASSLASGSSPDTQYF.

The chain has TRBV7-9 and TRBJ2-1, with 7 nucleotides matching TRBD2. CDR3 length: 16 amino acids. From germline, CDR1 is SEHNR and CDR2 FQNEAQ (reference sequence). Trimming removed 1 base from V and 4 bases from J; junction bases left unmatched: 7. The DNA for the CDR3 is TGTGCCAGCAGCTTAGGGGCGGGAGACTTGTACAATGAGCAGTTCTTC. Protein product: CASSLGAGDLYNEQFF.

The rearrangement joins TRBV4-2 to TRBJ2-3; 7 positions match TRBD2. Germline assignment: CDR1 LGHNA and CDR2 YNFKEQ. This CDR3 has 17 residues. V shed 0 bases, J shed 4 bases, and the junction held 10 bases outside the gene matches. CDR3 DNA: TGTGCCAGCAGCCAAGAGATTAGTGTGGGGGGGGCAGATACGCAGTATTTT. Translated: CASSQEISVGGADTQYF.

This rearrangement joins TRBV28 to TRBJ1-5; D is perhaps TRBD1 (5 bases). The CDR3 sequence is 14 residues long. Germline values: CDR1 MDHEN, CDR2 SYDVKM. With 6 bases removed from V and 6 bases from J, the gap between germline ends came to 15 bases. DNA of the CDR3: TGTGCCAGCAGGTTACCGGGGACTGGTCAGCCCCAGCATTTT. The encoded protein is CASRLPGTGQPQHF. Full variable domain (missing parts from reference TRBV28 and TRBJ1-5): DVKVTQSSRYLVKRTGEKVFLECVQDMDHENMFWYRQDPGLGLRLIYFSYDVKMKEKGDIPEGYSVSREKKERFSLILESASTNQTSMYLCASRLPGTGQPQHFGDGTRLSIL.

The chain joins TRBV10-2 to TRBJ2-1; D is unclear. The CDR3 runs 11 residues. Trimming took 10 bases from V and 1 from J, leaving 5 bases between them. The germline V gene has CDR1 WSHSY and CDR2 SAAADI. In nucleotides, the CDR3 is TGCGCCACCGATTCCTACAATGAGCAGTTCTTC. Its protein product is CATDSYNEQFF.

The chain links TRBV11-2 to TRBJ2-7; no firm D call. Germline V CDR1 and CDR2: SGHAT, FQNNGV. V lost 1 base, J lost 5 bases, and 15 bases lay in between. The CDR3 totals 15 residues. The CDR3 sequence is CASSLGRGRFDEQYF. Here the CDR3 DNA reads TGTGCCAGCAGCTTAGGGCGTGGCAGGTTCGACGAGCAGTACTTC.

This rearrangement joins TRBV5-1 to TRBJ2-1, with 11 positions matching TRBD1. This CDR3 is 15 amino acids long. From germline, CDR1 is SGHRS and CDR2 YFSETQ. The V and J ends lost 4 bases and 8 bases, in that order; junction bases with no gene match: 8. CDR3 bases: TGCGCCAGCAGCCTTGGACAGGGGGCCGTGGATGAGCAGTTCTTC. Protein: CASSLGQGAVDEQFF.

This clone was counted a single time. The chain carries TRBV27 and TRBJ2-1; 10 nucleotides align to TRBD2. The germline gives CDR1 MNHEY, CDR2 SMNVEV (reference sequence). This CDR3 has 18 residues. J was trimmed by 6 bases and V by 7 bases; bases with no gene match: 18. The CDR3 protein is CASNARGPGTSAFNEQFF. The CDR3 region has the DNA TGTGCCAGCAATGCGCGGGGGCCGGGGACTAGCGCCTTCAATGAGCAGTTCTTC.

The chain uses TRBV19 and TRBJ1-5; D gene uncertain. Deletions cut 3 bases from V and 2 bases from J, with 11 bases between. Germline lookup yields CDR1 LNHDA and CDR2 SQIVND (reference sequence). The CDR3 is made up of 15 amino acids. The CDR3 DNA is TGTGCCAGTAGTATTGAGGGATCAGGCAATCAGCCCCAGCATTTT. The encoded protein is CASSIEGSGNQPQHF.

As DNA, the CDR3 is TGTGCCAGCAGTGAAGCAGGGGGAGATGGCTACACCTTC. Translated: CASSEAGGDGYTF. V usage is TRBV6-1 and J usage is TRBJ1-2; the D gene is possibly TRBD1 (6 bases). The CDR3 totals 13 residues. V lost 0 bases and J lost 6, with 8 bases in between. Germline V lookup: CDR1 MNHNS, CDR2 SASEGT.

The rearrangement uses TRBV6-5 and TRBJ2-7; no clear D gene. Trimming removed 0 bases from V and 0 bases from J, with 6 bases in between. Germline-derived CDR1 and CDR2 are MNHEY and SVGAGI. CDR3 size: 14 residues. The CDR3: CASSYSYGSYEQYF. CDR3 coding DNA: TGTGCCAGCAGTTACTCGTACGGCTCCTACGAGCAGTACTTC.

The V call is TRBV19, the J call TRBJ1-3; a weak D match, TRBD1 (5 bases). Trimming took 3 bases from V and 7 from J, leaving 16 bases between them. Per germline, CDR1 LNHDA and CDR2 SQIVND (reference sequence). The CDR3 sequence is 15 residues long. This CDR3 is CASSIRQYLGNTIYF. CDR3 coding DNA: TGTGCCAGTAGTATCCGACAGTACCTAGGGAACACCATATATTTT.

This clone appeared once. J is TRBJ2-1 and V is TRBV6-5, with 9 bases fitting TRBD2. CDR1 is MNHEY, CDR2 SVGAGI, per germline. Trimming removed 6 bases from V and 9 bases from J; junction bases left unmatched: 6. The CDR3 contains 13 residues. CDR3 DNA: TGTGCCAGCAGAGGGGCGCGGGAGGGTGAGCAGTTCTTC. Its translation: CASRGAREGEQFF.

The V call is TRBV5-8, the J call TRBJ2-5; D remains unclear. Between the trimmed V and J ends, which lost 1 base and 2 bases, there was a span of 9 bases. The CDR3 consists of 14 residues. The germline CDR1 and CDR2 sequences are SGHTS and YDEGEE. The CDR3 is CASSLKQLQETQYF. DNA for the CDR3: TGTGCCAGCAGCTTGAAACAGCTTCAAGAGACCCAGTACTTC.

The CDR3 sequence is CASSRGSASSNTGELFF. For the CDR3, the DNA is TGTGCCAGCAGCCGCGGTTCTGCTAGCTCTAACACCGGGGAGCTGTTTTTT. V and J are TRBV7-8 and TRBJ2-2, with D maybe TRBD2 (5 bases). The CDR3 runs 17 residues. V was cut by 5 bases and J by 2 bases, with 18 bases left in between. Germline V lookup: CDR1 SGHVS, CDR2 FQNEAQ.

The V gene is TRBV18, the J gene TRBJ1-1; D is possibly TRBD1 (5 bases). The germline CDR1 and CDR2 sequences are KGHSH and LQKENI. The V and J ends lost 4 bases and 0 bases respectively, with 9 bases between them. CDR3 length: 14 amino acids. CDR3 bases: TGTGCCAGCTCACAGGGACGGATGAACACTGAAGCTTTCTTT. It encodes CASSQGRMNTEAFF.

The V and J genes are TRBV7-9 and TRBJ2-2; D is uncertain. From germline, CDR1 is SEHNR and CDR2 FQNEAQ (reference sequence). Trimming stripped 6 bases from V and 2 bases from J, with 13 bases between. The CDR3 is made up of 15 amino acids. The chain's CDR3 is CASSRPQQNTGELFF. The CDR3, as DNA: TGTGCCAGCAGTCGACCACAGCAAAACACCGGGGAGCTGTTTTTT.

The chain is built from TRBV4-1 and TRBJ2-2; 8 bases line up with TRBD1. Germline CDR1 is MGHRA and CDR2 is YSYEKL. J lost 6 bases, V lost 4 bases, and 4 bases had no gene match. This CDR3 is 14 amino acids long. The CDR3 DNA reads TGCGCCAGCAGCCGCGGGACAGGATCCGGGGAGCTGTTTTTT. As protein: CASSRGTGSGELFF.

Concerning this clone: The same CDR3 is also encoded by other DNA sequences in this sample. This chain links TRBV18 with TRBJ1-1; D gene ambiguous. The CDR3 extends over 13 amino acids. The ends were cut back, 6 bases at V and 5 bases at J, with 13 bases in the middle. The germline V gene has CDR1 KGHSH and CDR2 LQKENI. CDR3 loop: CASSPSGETEAFF. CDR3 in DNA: TGTGCCAGCTCCCCATCTGGGGAAACTGAAGCTTTCTTT. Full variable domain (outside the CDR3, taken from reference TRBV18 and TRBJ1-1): NAGVMQNPRHLVRRRGQEARLRCSPMKGHSHVYWYRQLPEEGLKFMVYLQKENIIDESGMPKERFSAEFPKEGPSILRIQQVVRGDSAAYFCASSPSGETEAFFGQGTRLTVV.

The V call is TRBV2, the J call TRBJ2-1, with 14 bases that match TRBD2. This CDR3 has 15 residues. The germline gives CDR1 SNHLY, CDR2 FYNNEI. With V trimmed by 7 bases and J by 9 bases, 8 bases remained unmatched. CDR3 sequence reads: CASTEGTSGSGEQFF. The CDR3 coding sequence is TGTGCCAGCACCGAAGGGACTAGCGGGAGTGGTGAGCAGTTCTTC.

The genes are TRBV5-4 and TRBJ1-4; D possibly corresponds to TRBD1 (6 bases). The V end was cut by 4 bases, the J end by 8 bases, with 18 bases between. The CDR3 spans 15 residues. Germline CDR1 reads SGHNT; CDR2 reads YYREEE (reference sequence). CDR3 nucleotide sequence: TGTGCCAGCAGCCCACTTACAGGGTTAGGGGAAAAACTGTTTTTT. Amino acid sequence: CASSPLTGLGEKLFF. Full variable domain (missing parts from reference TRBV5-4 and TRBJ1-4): ETGVTQSPTHLIKTRGQQVTLRCSSQSGHNTVSWYQQALGQGPQFIFQYYREEENGRGNFPPRFSGLQFPNYSSELNVNALELDDSALYLCASSPLTGLGEKLFFGSGTQLSVL.

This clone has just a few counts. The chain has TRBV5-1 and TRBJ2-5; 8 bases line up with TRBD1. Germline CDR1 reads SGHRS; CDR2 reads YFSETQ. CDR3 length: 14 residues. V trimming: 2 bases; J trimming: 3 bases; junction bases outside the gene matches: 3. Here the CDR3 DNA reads TGCGCCAGCAGCTTCGCAGGGGGCGAAGAGACCCAGTACTTC. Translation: CASSFAGGEETQYF. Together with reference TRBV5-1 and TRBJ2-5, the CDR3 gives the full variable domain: KAGVTQTPRYLIKTRGQQVTLSCSPISGHRSVSWYQQTPGQGLQFLFEYFSETQRNKGNFPGRFSGRQFSNSRSEMNVSTLELGDSALYLCASSFAGGEETQYFGPGTRLLVL.

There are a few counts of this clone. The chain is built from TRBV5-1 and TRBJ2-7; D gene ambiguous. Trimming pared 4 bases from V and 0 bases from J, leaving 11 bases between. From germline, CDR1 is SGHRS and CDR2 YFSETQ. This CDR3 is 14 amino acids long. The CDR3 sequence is CASSDRRSSYEQYF. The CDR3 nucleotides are TGCGCCAGCAGCGACCGCCGGAGCTCCTACGAGCAGTACTTC.

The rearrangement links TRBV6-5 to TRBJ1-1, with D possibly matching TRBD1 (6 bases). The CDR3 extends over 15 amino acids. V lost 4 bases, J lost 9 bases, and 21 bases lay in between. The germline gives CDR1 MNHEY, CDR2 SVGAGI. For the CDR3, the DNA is TGTGCCAGCAGTTTGGACAGCCTCAAGCAAGGGAAAGCTTTCTTT. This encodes CASSLDSLKQGKAFF.

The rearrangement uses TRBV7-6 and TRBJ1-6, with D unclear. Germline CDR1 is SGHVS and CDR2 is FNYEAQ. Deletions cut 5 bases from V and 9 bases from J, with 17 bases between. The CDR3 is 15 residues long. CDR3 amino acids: CASSQSYRGSSPLHF. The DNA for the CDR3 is TGTGCCAGCAGCCAATCCTACAGAGGGAGTTCACCCCTCCACTTT.

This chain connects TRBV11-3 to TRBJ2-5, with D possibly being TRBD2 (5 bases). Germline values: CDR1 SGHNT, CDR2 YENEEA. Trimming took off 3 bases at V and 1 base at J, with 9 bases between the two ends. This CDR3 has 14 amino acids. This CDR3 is CASSLVAFQETQYF. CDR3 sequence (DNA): TGTGCCAGCAGCTTGGTAGCGTTCCAAGAGACCCAGTACTTC.

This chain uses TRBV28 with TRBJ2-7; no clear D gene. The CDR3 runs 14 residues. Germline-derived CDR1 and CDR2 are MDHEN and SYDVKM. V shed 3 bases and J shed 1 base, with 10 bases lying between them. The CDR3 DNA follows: TGTGCCAGCAGTTTGGGGTTCACATCCTACGAGCAGTACTTC. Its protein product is CASSLGFTSYEQYF.

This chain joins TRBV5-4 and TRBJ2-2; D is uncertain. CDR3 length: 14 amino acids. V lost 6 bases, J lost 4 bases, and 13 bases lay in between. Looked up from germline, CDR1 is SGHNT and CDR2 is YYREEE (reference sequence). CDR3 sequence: CASTSVVGTGELFF. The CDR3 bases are TGTGCCAGCACCTCAGTCGTGGGCACCGGGGAGCTGTTTTTT.

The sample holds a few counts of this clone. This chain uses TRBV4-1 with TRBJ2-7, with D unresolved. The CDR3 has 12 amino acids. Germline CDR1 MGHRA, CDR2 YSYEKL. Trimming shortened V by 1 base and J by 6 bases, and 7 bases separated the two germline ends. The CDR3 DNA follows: TGCGCCAGCAGCCAAGTTGGGCTCGAGCAGTACTTC. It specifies CASSQVGLEQYF.